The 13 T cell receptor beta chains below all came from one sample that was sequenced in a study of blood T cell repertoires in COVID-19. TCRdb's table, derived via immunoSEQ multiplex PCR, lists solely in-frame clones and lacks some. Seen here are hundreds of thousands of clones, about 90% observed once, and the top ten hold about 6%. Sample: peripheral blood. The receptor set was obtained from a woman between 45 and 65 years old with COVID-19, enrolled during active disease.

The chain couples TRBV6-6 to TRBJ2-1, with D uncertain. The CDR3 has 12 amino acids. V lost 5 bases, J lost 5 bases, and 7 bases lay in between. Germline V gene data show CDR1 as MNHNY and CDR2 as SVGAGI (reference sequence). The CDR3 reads CASSDRDNEQFF. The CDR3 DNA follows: TGTGCCAGCAGTGATCGGGACAATGAGCAGTTCTTC.

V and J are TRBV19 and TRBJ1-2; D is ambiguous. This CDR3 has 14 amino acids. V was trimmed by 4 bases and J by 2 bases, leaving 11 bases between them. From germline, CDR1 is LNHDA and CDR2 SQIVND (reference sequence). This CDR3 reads CASSTSTGNYGYTF. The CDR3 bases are TGTGCCAGTAGTACCTCGACGGGAAACTATGGCTACACCTTC.

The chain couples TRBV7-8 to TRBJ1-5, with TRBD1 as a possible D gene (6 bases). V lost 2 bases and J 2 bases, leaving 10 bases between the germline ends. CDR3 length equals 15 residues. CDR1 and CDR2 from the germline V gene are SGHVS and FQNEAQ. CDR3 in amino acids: CASSLRGQGNQPQHF. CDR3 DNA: TGTGCCAGCAGCTTACGGGGACAAGGCAATCAGCCCCAGCATTTT.

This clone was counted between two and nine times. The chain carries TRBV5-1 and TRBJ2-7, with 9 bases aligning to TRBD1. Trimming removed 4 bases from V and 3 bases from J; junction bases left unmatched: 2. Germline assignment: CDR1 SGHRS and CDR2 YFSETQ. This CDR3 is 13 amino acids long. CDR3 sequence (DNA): TGCGCCAGCAGCGGGGGACAGGGCTACGAGCAGTACTTC. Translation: CASSGGQGYEQYF.

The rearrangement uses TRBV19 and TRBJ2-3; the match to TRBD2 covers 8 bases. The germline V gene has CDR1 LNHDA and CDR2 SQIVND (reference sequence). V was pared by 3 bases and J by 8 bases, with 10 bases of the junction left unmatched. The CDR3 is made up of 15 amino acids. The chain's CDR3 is CASSIRRDGGGTQYF. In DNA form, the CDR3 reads TGTGCCAGTAGTATCCGCCGGGACGGGGGGGGTACGCAGTATTTT.

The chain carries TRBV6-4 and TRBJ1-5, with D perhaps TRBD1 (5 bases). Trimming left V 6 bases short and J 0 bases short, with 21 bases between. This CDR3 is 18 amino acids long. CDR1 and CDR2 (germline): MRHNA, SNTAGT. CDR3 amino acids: CASRPAWEGVISNQPQHF. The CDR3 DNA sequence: TGTGCCAGCAGGCCGGCATGGGAAGGGGTGATTAGCAATCAGCCCCAGCATTTT.

The CDR3 nucleotides read TGTGCCAGCAGGAGGACTAGCGGGAGGGAGACCTACGAGCAGTACTTC. Residues: CASRRTSGRETYEQYF. The V gene is TRBV7-9, the J gene TRBJ2-7, with 15 bases aligning to TRBD2. This CDR3 spans 16 amino acids. Looked up from germline, CDR1 is SEHNR and CDR2 is FQNEAQ (reference sequence). The trim removed 6 bases at V and 2 bases at J, leaving 5 bases unmatched.

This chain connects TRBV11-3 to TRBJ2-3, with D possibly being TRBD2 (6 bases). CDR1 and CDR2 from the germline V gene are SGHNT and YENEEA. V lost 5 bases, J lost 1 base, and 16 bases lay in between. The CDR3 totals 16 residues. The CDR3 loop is CASSPDPLAGTDTQYF. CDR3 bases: TGTGCCAGCAGCCCAGACCCACTAGCAGGCACAGATACGCAGTATTTT.

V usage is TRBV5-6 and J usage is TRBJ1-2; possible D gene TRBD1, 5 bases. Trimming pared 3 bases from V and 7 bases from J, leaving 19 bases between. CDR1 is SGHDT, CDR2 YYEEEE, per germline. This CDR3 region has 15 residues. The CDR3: CASSYPRVVHSGYTF. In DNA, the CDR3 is TGTGCCAGCAGCTATCCCAGGGTTGTTCATAGTGGCTACACCTTC.

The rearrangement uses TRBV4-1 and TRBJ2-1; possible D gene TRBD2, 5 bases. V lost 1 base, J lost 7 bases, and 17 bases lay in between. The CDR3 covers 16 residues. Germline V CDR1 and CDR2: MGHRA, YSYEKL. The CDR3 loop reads CASSQGRASGPNEQFF. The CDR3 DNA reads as TGCGCCAGCAGCCAAGGACGGGCCAGCGGACCTAATGAGCAGTTCTTC.

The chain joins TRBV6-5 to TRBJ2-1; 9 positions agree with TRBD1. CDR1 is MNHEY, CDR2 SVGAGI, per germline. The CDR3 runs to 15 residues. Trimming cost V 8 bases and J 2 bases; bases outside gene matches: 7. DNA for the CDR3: TGTGCCAGCGCCGCCGACAGGGGGGCCTACAATGAGCAGTTCTTC. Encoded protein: CASAADRGAYNEQFF.

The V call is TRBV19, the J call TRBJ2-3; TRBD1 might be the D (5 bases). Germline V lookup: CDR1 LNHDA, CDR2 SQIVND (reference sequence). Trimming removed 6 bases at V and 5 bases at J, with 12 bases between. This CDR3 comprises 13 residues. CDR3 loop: CASRSHQGDTQYF. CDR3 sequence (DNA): TGTGCCAGTAGGAGTCACCAGGGAGATACGCAGTATTTT.

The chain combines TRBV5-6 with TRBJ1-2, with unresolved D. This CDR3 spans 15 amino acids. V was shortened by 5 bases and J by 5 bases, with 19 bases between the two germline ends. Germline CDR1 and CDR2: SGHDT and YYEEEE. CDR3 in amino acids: CASRLLMEGVYGYTF. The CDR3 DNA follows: TGTGCCAGCAGGCTTCTGATGGAGGGTGTATATGGCTACACCTTC.